The 30 T cell receptor beta chains listed next were all sequenced from one sample in a study of T cells after yellow fever vaccination. Via MiXCR, TCRdb re-called the 5' RACE reads, giving one row per CDR3 protein. The repertoire consists of 300,000 to 400,000 distinct CDR3 sequences, with around a tenth occurring once and the leading ten covering about 3%. The material was CD4+ T cells sorted from PBMCs, obtained 45 days after the yellow fever booster vaccination. The receptor source for this set is a man between 18 and 35 years old who received the YFV17D yellow fever vaccine.

The rearrangement uses TRBV5-6 and TRBJ2-3, with 8 bases fitting TRBD2. The V gene's germline CDR1 is SGHDT and CDR2 YYEEEE. The CDR3 covers 16 residues. V lost 6 bases to trimming and J lost 5 bases; unmatched junction nucleotides: 14. As DNA, the CDR3 is TGTGCCAGCACCTTTAACGGGGGGGCCTCGGGAGATACGCAGTATTTT. Translating gives CASTFNGGASGDTQYF.

This clonotype was detected a few times. This chain links TRBV9 with TRBJ1-5, with D unclear. V lost 0 bases and J lost 5, with 9 bases in between. This CDR3 has 14 amino acids. The V gene's germline CDR1 is SGDLS and CDR2 YYNGEE. CDR3 in amino acids: CASSVGLTDQPQHF. The CDR3 DNA follows: TGTGCCAGCAGCGTAGGCTTAACTGATCAGCCCCAGCATTTT.

A few counts support this clonotype. V gene TRBV28 combines with J gene TRBJ2-2; 12 nucleotides match TRBD2. Germline trimming cut 7 bases from V and 0 bases from J; bases unmatched to any gene: 6. CDR3 length: 17 amino acids. The germline V gene encodes CDR1 MDHEN and CDR2 SYDVKM. The CDR3 region has the DNA TGTGCCAGCACTAGCGGGGGGGCGATAACGAACACCGGGGAGCTGTTTTTT. Amino acids: CASTSGGAITNTGELFF.

The chain links TRBV7-2 to TRBJ1-2; the D is unclear. The germline CDR1 and CDR2 sequences are SGHTA and FQGNSA. There are 16 residues in the CDR3. Trimming removed 5 bases from V and 1 base from J, with 17 bases in between. The CDR3: CASSGTTPGGNYGYTF. CDR3 bases: TGTGCCAGCAGCGGAACAACGCCAGGCGGTAACTATGGCTACACCTTC.

This rearrangement joins TRBV6-1 to TRBJ1-4; possible D gene TRBD1, 6 bases. CDR1 and CDR2 from the germline V gene are MNHNS and SASEGT. Between the trimmed V and J ends, which lost 2 bases and 8 bases, there was a span of 18 bases. The CDR3 spans 16 residues. CDR3 DNA: TGTGCCAGCAGTGAAAGGGCAAACCCTAGGGGGGAAAAACTGTTTTTT. It specifies CASSERANPRGEKLFF.

This clonotype was observed a handful of times. The V gene is TRBV12-3 or TRBV12-4, the J gene TRBJ1-2; 7 nucleotides line up with TRBD1. V dropped 5 bases and J dropped 7; count of bases not matched to a gene: 10. This CDR3 contains 14 residues. As DNA, the CDR3 is TGTGCCAGCAGTGCTAGGACAGGTGTGGGTGGCTACACCTTC. This sequence encodes CASSARTGVGGYTF.

This chain joins TRBV28 and TRBJ1-1, with a possible D match to TRBD1 (5 bases). Germline V gene sequence: CDR1 MDHEN, CDR2 SYDVKM. V was clipped by 11 bases and J by 0 bases, with 19 bases between them. This CDR3 has 15 residues. DNA of the CDR3: TGTGCCGCTTACCCTTCGGACACAATGAACACTGAAGCTTTCTTT. Its translation: CAAYPSDTMNTEAFF.

This clonotype was observed at least ten times. The V gene is TRBV7-9, the J gene TRBJ2-5; a possible D gene is TRBD2 (5 bases). Trimming pared 2 bases from V and 4 bases from J, leaving 8 bases between. Germline CDR1 reads SEHNR; CDR2 reads FQNEAQ (reference sequence). The CDR3 length is 13 residues. The CDR3 region is CASSLYSAETQYF. CDR3 nucleotide sequence: TGTGCCAGCAGCTTATATAGCGCAGAGACCCAGTACTTC.

This clonotype occurred a few times. CDR3: CSVASRGTEAFF. The DNA for the CDR3 is TGCAGCGTTGCATCCCGGGGGACTGAAGCTTTCTTT. The gene calls are TRBV29-1 and TRBJ1-1; D perhaps matches TRBD1 (5 bases). The germline V and J ends were trimmed by 4 bases and 5 bases, with 11 bases remaining between them. The germline CDR1 and CDR2 sequences are SQVTM and ANQGSEA. The CDR3 consists of 12 residues.

This clonotype was seen at least ten times. In DNA, the CDR3 is TGTGCCAGCTCACCCGGGGGACAGGGGTTCAATGAGCAGTTCTTC. It encodes CASSPGGQGFNEQFF. The chain recombines TRBV18 with TRBJ2-1; 10 bases are a match to TRBD1. In germline, CDR1 is KGHSH, CDR2 LQKENI. V dropped 3 bases and J dropped 6; count of bases not matched to a gene: 5. The CDR3 extends over 15 amino acids.

In this sample, this clonotype turned up a few times. This sequence joins TRBV6-2 or TRBV6-3 and TRBJ1-5; possible D gene TRBD1, 6 bases. Looked up from germline, CDR1 is MNHEY and CDR2 is SVGEGT. This CDR3 is built from 14 residues. Trimming removed 6 bases from V and 7 bases from J, with 16 bases in between. The CDR3 DNA reads TGTGCCAGCAGCAACTCTCAGGGGTGGCAGCCCCAGCATTTT. Protein: CASSNSQGWQPQHF.

The genes are TRBV5-4 and TRBJ2-3, with unresolved D. The CDR3 extends over 14 amino acids. V lost 6 bases to trimming and J lost 3 bases, with 14 bases between them. CDR1 SGHNT and CDR2 YYREEE come from the germline V gene (reference sequence). The CDR3 bases are TGTGCCAGCACCCGAAGTTCACGAACAGATACGCAGTATTTT. Residues: CASTRSSRTDTQYF.

The chain combines TRBV7-9 with TRBJ1-6; the D is unclear. Trimming pared 1 base from V and 10 bases from J, leaving 8 bases between. CDR1 SEHNR and CDR2 FQNEAQ come from the germline V gene (reference sequence). The CDR3 contains 13 residues. In DNA form, the CDR3 reads TGTGCCAGCAGCTTAGGACTGGAATCACCCCTCCACTTT. The encoded protein is CASSLGLESPLHF.

This clonotype has only a few counts. The chain joins TRBV18 to TRBJ1-4, with D perhaps matching TRBD1 (5 bases). V was cut by 3 bases and J by 4 bases, with 9 bases left in between. The germline CDR1 and CDR2 sequences are KGHSH and LQKENI. This CDR3 contains 14 residues. The CDR3 reads CASSPTAINEKLFF. In nucleotides, the CDR3 is TGTGCCAGCTCACCGACAGCGATTAATGAAAAACTGTTTTTT.

This clonotype was counted a few times. The chain carries TRBV6-2 or TRBV6-3 and TRBJ2-1; no clear D. Trimming pared 5 bases from V and 8 bases from J, leaving 10 bases between. The CDR3 contains 12 residues. CDR1 MNHEY and CDR2 SVGEGT come from the germline V gene. The CDR3, as DNA: TGTGCCAGCAGTCCACGTATCGATGAGCAGTTCTTC. Its protein is CASSPRIDEQFF.

This clonotype was counted only a few times. The V call is TRBV7-3, the J call TRBJ1-1; D might be TRBD1 (6 bases). Per germline, CDR1 SGHTA and CDR2 FQGTGA. This CDR3 contains 14 residues. Trimming stripped 2 bases from V and 3 bases from J, with 10 bases between. CDR3 nucleotides: TGTGCCAGCAGCTTAGGGGGCCAGGACACTGAAGCTTTCTTT. This sequence encodes CASSLGGQDTEAFF.

This clonotype has just a few counts. The chain is built from TRBV12-3 or TRBV12-4 and TRBJ2-3; 8 bases agree with TRBD1. The V segment lost 8 bases and the J segment 8 bases; nucleotides outside the gene matches: 12. The length of the CDR3 is 14 residues. CDR3 nucleotides: TGTGCCAGCGGTTCCACAGGGGGAAGCGGTACGCAGTATTTT. This codes for CASGSTGGSGTQYF.

This clonotype was observed a few times. The CDR3 spells CASNGWNTEAFF. In nucleotides, the CDR3 is TGTGCCAGCAATGGCTGGAACACTGAAGCTTTCTTT. This chain uses TRBV2 with TRBJ1-1; the D is unclear. The germline V and J ends were trimmed by 7 bases and 1 base, with 7 bases remaining between them. Looked up from germline, CDR1 is SNHLY and CDR2 is FYNNEI. The CDR3 length is 12 residues.

This clonotype occurred a few times. The rearrangement joins TRBV29-1 to TRBJ2-2; D might be TRBD1 or TRBD2, each matching 5 bases. This CDR3 has 13 residues. The germline CDR1 and CDR2 sequences are SQVTM and ANQGSEA. Trimming removed 5 bases from V and 5 bases from J, with 12 bases in between. The CDR3 loop reads CSVLQGRTGELFF. The DNA for the CDR3 is TGCAGCGTTCTCCAGGGACGGACCGGGGAGCTGTTTTTT.

V usage is TRBV7-2 and J usage is TRBJ2-5; D is undetermined. There are 16 residues in the CDR3. V lost 0 bases and J 5 bases, leaving 16 bases between the germline ends. Germline V gene lookup returns CDR1 SGHTA and CDR2 FQGNSA. The CDR3 nucleotides read TGTGCCAGCAGCTTAGCCCCCACCTCTCTCCATGAGACCCAGTACTTC. It is translated as CASSLAPTSLHETQYF. The whole variable domain, remainder taken from reference TRBV7-2 and TRBJ2-5, is GAGVSQSPSNKVTEKGKDVELRCDPISGHTALYWYRQSLGQGLEFLIYFQGNSAPDKSGLPSDRFSAERTGGSVSTLTIQRTQQEDSAVYLCASSLAPTSLHETQYFGPGTRLLVL.

This clonotype showed up just a few times. The rearrangement uses TRBV28 and TRBJ1-1; tentatively, D is TRBD1 (5 bases). Per germline, CDR1 MDHEN and CDR2 SYDVKM. The V end was cut by 3 bases, the J end by 11 bases, with 19 bases between. The CDR3 has 14 residues. The CDR3 DNA is TGTGCCAGCAGTTTGGGCGCTAAAGTGGGGACGGCTTTCTTT. It encodes CASSLGAKVGTAFF.

The rearrangement links TRBV5-5 to TRBJ2-7; TRBD2 aligns across 8 bases. The germline V gene encodes CDR1 SGHKS and CDR2 YYEKEE (reference sequence). The CDR3 runs 15 residues. The V gene end was trimmed by 2 bases and the J gene end by 2 bases; junction bases not matched to a gene: 6. CDR3 loop: CASSFAGTRTYEQYF. The CDR3 DNA follows: TGTGCCAGCAGCTTTGCTGGGACTAGAACCTACGAGCAGTACTTC.

This clonotype has just a few counts. CDR3 residues: CASSLPGTANEKLFF. The CDR3 DNA reads TGTGCCAGCAGCCTACCCGGGACAGCAAATGAAAAACTGTTTTTT. The chain employs TRBV4-2 and TRBJ1-4, with 7 positions matching TRBD1. The CDR3 totals 15 residues. CDR1 is LGHNA, CDR2 YNFKEQ, per germline. V shed 4 bases, J shed 5 bases, and the junction held 7 bases outside the gene matches.

CDR3 coding DNA: TGTGCCAGCAGCTGGGTAGGTGGCTACACCTTC. Residues: CASSWVGGYTF. The chain is built from TRBV5-6 and TRBJ1-2; D gene ambiguous. The CDR3 totals 11 residues. Trimming stripped 3 bases from V and 7 bases from J, with 7 bases between. Germline assignment: CDR1 SGHDT and CDR2 YYEEEE.

This clonotype was seen a single time. The chain is built from TRBV7-9 and TRBJ2-3; D not resolved. Trimming left V 5 bases short and J 7 bases short, with 7 bases between. This CDR3 spans 11 amino acids. Germline assignment: CDR1 SEHNR and CDR2 FQNEAQ (reference sequence). Here the CDR3 reads CASSPVNTQYF. DNA for the CDR3: TGTGCCAGCAGCCCCGTAAATACGCAGTATTTT.

A few counts support this clonotype. The chain joins TRBV5-1 to TRBJ2-1; 10 bases agree with TRBD2. Germline V CDR1 and CDR2: SGHRS, YFSETQ. V gave up 3 bases and J gave up 2 bases; unmatched junction bases: 5. There are 16 residues in the CDR3. CDR3 residues: CASSWGLAGAYNEQFF. The CDR3 DNA is TGCGCCAGCAGCTGGGGCCTAGCGGGGGCCTACAATGAGCAGTTCTTC. The variable domain in full, completed from reference TRBV5-1 and TRBJ2-1, reads KAGVTQTPRYLIKTRGQQVTLSCSPISGHRSVSWYQQTPGQGLQFLFEYFSETQRNKGNFPGRFSGRQFSNSRSEMNVSTLELGDSALYLCASSWGLAGAYNEQFFGPGTRLTVL.

This clonotype was detected many times. The rearrangement links TRBV10-3 to TRBJ2-5; TRBD2 matches at 13 bases. Germline assignment: CDR1 ENHRY and CDR2 SYGVKD. The J segment lost 2 bases and the V segment lost 10 bases, leaving 4 bases of the junction unmatched. This CDR3 has 14 amino acids. CDR3 residues: CATGLAGDQETQYF. The CDR3 DNA sequence: TGTGCCACCGGACTAGCGGGGGATCAAGAGACCCAGTACTTC.

This chain links TRBV11-2 with TRBJ2-7; D is possibly TRBD2 (5 bases). V was pared by 5 bases and J by 3 bases, with 14 bases between. Germline assignment: CDR1 SGHAT and CDR2 FQNNGV. The CDR3 has 14 residues. This CDR3 reads CASSPTGLYYEQYV. In DNA form, the CDR3 reads TGTGCCAGCAGCCCCACCGGACTTTACTACGAGCAGTACGTC.

The sample holds a few counts of this clonotype. J is TRBJ1-1 and V is TRBV11-2, with D tentatively TRBD1 (6 bases). Trimming removed 5 bases from V and 6 bases from J, with 10 bases in between. The CDR3 runs 12 residues. Germline V CDR1 and CDR2: SGHAT, FQNNGV. The CDR3, as DNA: TGTGCCAGCAGCCCCGGGGGCGCTGAAGCTTTCTTT. This codes for CASSPGGAEAFF. Using reference TRBV11-2 and TRBJ1-1 for the parts outside the CDR3, the full variable domain is EAGVAQSPRYKIIEKRQSVAFWCNPISGHATLYWYQQILGQGPKLLIQFQNNGVVDDSQLPKDRFSAERLKGVDSTLKIQPAKLEDSAVYLCASSPGGAEAFFGQGTRLTVV.

This clonotype has just a few counts. Mismatch with germline at one junction end may stem from a read error. CDR3 loop: CASREEWGNTIYF. CDR3 in DNA: TGTGCCAGCAGGGAAGAGTGGGGAAACACCATATATTTT. The V call is TRBV2, the J call TRBJ1-3; D remains ambiguous. The CDR3 covers 13 residues. Germline V lookup: CDR1 SNHLY, CDR2 FYNNEI.